This T cell receptor beta chain derives from a study of T cell responses to AZD1222 COVID-19 vaccine. Study-wide results and limits: Two AZD1222 administrations were followed by greater Spike-specific TCR breadth and depth. Possibly, clonal diversity was underestimated; donors were largely white British and included more females. Epitopes outside B.1.351 and B.1.1.7 mutated regions reportedly drew nearly half of spike TCRs.

The assay was immunoSEQ multiplex PCR, and TCRdb's table has in-frame clones only and misses some. The sample holds about 260,000 clones, roughly 93% seen once. The CDR3 has 13 residues. Trimming removed 6 bases from V and 4 bases from J, with 12 bases in between. A note on this clone: What it binds is not known.

The material sequenced was peripheral blood, taken on day 0 of AZD1222 vaccination. This clonotype was sampled from an adult in good health. The V gene is TRBV12-3 or TRBV12-4, the J gene TRBJ1-2, with a possible D match to TRBD1 (5 bases). The CDR3 loop is CASSPTGGYGYTF. CDR3 nucleotide sequence: TGTGCCAGCAGCCCAACAGGAGGCTATGGCTACACCTTC.